This passage covers 21 T cell receptor beta chains from one sample sequenced in a study of regulatory T cells in long-lasting Graves disease. Time point here: newly diagnosed GD, antithyroid drugs for less than 3 months. PBMC RNA was the source of the TCR library. Arm-PCR of CDR3 regions and iRepertoire HTBI primers were used to build TCR beta libraries. TCRdb re-called the multiplex PCR reads with MiXCR, one entry per CDR3 protein. Counted here are hundreds of thousands of distinct CDR3 sequences, around 15% occurring once; the ten biggest clones make up 12%. This same sample was also taken into another study, of T cells in Graves' hyperthyroidism and ophthalmopathy.

This specimen was peripheral blood mononuclear cells (PBMCs), taken at new diagnosis, from a patient treated with antithyroid drugs. These receptors were taken from a man aged 18 to 29 with Graves disease.

The chain is built from TRBV9 and TRBJ2-7; D is possibly TRBD1 (6 bases). The CDR3 is 14 residues long. V lost 3 bases and J 3 bases, leaving 13 bases between the germline ends. Germline CDR1 SGDLS, CDR2 YYNGEE. The CDR3 sequence is CASSGQRDNYEQYF. The CDR3 DNA reads TGTGCCAGCAGCGGTCAACGGGACAACTACGAGCAGTACTTC.

The CDR3 nucleotides are TGCAGTGCTAGAGCCACAGGGGGCACTAATGAAAAACTGTTTTTT. Translation: CSARATGGTNEKLFF. This chain links TRBV20-1 with TRBJ1-4, with 9 nucleotides matching TRBD1. V lost 1 base to trimming and J lost 2 bases; unmatched junction nucleotides: 2. Germline loops: CDR1 DFQATT, CDR2 SNEGSKA (reference sequence). CDR3 length equals 15 residues.

This clonotype came up many times. The chain recombines TRBV25-1 with TRBJ1-6; the match to TRBD1 covers 9 bases. J lost 10 bases, V lost 5 bases, and 9 bases had no gene match. Germline V gene data show CDR1 as MGHDK and CDR2 as SYGVNS. The CDR3 length is 15 residues. CDR3 sequence reads: CASSPSGQGSSPLHF. CDR3 in DNA: TGTGCCAGCAGTCCTTCGGGACAGGGAAGCTCACCCCTCCACTTT.

This clonotype occurred many times. The genes are TRBV7-9 and TRBJ2-5; 8 positions agree with TRBD2. CDR3 length: 15 amino acids. Trimming took 6 bases from V and 5 from J; bases not matched to a gene: 11. Per germline, CDR1 SEHNR and CDR2 FQNEAQ (reference sequence). Written as DNA, the CDR3 is TGTGCCAGCAGTCCCAGCGGGAGTGAATTGGAGACCCAGTACTTC. It yields the protein CASSPSGSELETQYF.

This clonotype was counted between two and nine times. The V call is TRBV28, the J call TRBJ1-5, with D perhaps matching TRBD1 (6 bases). Deletions cut 2 bases from V and 2 bases from J, with 16 bases between. Germline lookup yields CDR1 MDHEN and CDR2 SYDVKM. The CDR3 is made up of 17 amino acids. CDR3 sequence: CASSLGTRGIRNQPQHF. The CDR3 coding sequence is TGTGCCAGCAGTTTAGGCACCAGGGGAATACGCAATCAGCCCCAGCATTTT.

This clonotype occurred a few times. The chain combines TRBV7-3 with TRBJ2-7; TRBD2 matches at 15 bases. Trimming cost V 1 base and J 4 bases; bases outside gene matches: 8. The CDR3 sequence is 18 residues long. Germline lookup yields CDR1 SGHTA and CDR2 FQGTGA. CDR3 in amino acids: CASSLIGTSGRPGYEQYF. CDR3 coding DNA: TGTGCCAGCAGCTTAATAGGGACTAGCGGGAGGCCTGGATACGAGCAGTACTTC.

This clonotype has a handful of counts. The rearrangement links TRBV4-1 to TRBJ2-7; no clear D gene. Germline V gene lookup returns CDR1 MGHRA and CDR2 YSYEKL. The CDR3 has 14 amino acids. V lost 3 bases and J 4 bases, leaving 13 bases between the germline ends. The DNA of the CDR3 is TGCGCCAGCAGCCATGGGTACTCTGGTTACGAGCAGTACTTC. Amino acid sequence: CASSHGYSGYEQYF.

This clonotype was picked up a small number of times. The V and J genes are TRBV4-1 and TRBJ1-4; 9 bases are a match to TRBD1. The CDR3 length is 14 residues. V shed 3 bases and J 7 bases; nucleotides not matched to a gene: 3. In germline, CDR1 is MGHRA, CDR2 YSYEKL. CDR3 protein: CASSQDRGGEKLFF. CDR3 DNA sequence: TGCGCCAGCAGCCAGGACAGGGGAGGTGAAAAACTGTTTTTT.

Comments on this clonotype: The missing conserved phenylalanine or tryptophan at the end of this CDR3 makes a read error likely. Because the CDR3's place on the DNA is in doubt, the DNA is left out and the CDR3 is given as listed by TCRdb. The V call is TRBV9, the J call TRBJ1-1. The CDR3 sequence runs 12 residues, both termini included. CDR1 SGDLS and CDR2 YYNGEE come from the germline V gene. The CDR3 sequence: CASSVPDTTDVV.

The chain uses TRBV7-8 and TRBJ2-7, with 11 bases that match TRBD2. Germline V lookup: CDR1 SGHVS, CDR2 FQNEAQ. CDR3 size: 13 residues. V dropped 6 bases and J dropped 5; count of bases not matched to a gene: 3. Written as DNA, the CDR3 is TGTGCCAGCAGTGGGACTAGCGGCAACGAGCAGTACTTC. This translates into CASSGTSGNEQYF.

This clonotype was detected many times. J is TRBJ2-5 and V is TRBV20-1; the D gene is possibly TRBD2 (6 bases). V was shortened by 1 base and J by 5 bases, with 11 bases between the two germline ends. CDR1 is DFQATT and CDR2 is SNEGSKA in the germline V gene (reference sequence). The CDR3 is 13 residues long. The CDR3 loop is CSARGREPETQYF. CDR3 in DNA: TGCAGTGCTAGAGGCCGGGAGCCGGAGACCCAGTACTTC.

This chain connects TRBV20-1 to TRBJ2-2; the match to TRBD1 covers 11 bases. After removal of 2 bases from V and 5 bases from J, the junction contained 4 bases not matched to a gene. Germline V gene lookup returns CDR1 DFQATT and CDR2 SNEGSKA (reference sequence). The CDR3 is 15 residues long. The CDR3 nucleotides read TGCAGTGCTAGATCGGGACAGGGGGTAACCGGGGAGCTGTTTTTT. It translates to CSARSGQGVTGELFF.

This clonotype was seen a handful of times. This chain links TRBV18 with TRBJ2-7; D could derive from TRBD1 or TRBD2 (6 bases each). CDR3 length: 13 residues. Germline CDR1 KGHSH, CDR2 LQKENI. Trimming took 3 bases from V and 7 from J, leaving 13 bases between them. The CDR3 DNA follows: TGTGCCAGCTCACCGGCTAAGGGGGGAGAGCAGTACTTC. Translating gives CASSPAKGGEQYF.

J is TRBJ2-3 and V is TRBV6-2 or TRBV6-3; D possibly corresponds to TRBD2 (6 bases). The ends were cut back, 5 bases at V and 5 bases at J, with 20 bases in the middle. CDR3 length: 16 residues. Germline V CDR1 and CDR2: MNHEY, SVGEGT. CDR3: CASSPQMGLQEDTQYF. The CDR3 bases are TGTGCCAGCAGTCCCCAAATGGGACTCCAGGAAGATACGCAGTATTTT.

This clonotype was picked up a small number of times. The rearrangement joins TRBV14 to TRBJ2-7; D unresolved. Deletions cut 3 bases from V and 8 bases from J, with 8 bases between. The CDR3 extends over 11 amino acids. Germline V gene sequence: CDR1 SGHDN, CDR2 FVKESK. The CDR3: CASSQHGQQYF. CDR3 nucleotides: TGTGCCAGCAGCCAGCATGGGCAGCAGTACTTC. Based on the CDR3 plus reference TRBV14 and TRBJ2-7, the full variable domain is EAGVTQFPSHSVIEKGQTVTLRCDPISGHDNLYWYRRVMGKEIKFLLHFVKESKQDESGMPNNRFLAERTGGTYSTLKVQPAELEDSGVYFCASSQHGQQYFGPGTRLTVT.

This clonotype has at least ten counts. The chain joins TRBV3-1 to TRBJ2-5; weak D call: TRBD2 (5 bases). The length of the CDR3 is 15 residues. Trimming removed 5 bases from V and 1 base from J, with 14 bases in between. In germline, CDR1 is LGHDT, CDR2 YNNKEL (reference sequence). In nucleotides, the CDR3 is TGTGCCAGCAGCTCAACTACGGGGTTCCAAGAGACCCAGTACTTC. This codes for CASSSTTGFQETQYF.

This clonotype was seen ten or more times. V and J are TRBV6-5 and TRBJ1-1, with D hard to call. This CDR3 has 13 amino acids. Germline V gene data show CDR1 as MNHEY and CDR2 as SVGAGI. V was cut by 2 bases and J by 4 bases, with 8 bases left in between. The DNA of the CDR3 is TGTGCCAGCAGTTACGTGCGGAGCACTGAAGCTTTCTTT. Its protein product is CASSYVRSTEAFF.

Worth noting for this clonotype: A read error is possible here, since a much larger clone lies one base away. The V and J genes are TRBV6-4 and TRBJ2-2; D not certain. The CDR3 covers 13 residues. Germline values: CDR1 MRHNA, CDR2 SNTAGT. The V gene lost 5 bases and the J gene lost 3 bases, with 7 bases spanning the gap. CDR3 residues: CASSYLDTGELFF. DNA for the CDR3: TGTGCCAGCAGTTACCTGGACACCGGGGAGCTGTTTTTT.

This clonotype was recorded a few times. The rearrangement joins TRBV7-8 to TRBJ1-6, with a possible D match to TRBD1 (6 bases). The CDR3 has 18 residues. The V end lost 5 bases, the J end lost 6 bases, and 23 bases lay between the germline ends. Germline CDR1 is SGHVS and CDR2 is FQNEAQ. CDR3 nucleotide sequence: TGTGCCAGCAGCCCAAGGGGGGCACAGAGCGGATTTAATTCACCCCTCCACTTT. Its protein is CASSPRGAQSGFNSPLHF. The whole variable domain, remainder taken from reference TRBV7-8 and TRBJ1-6, is GAGVSQSPRYKVAKRGQDVALRCDPISGHVSLFWYQQALGQGPEFLTYFQNEAQLDKSGLPSDRFFAERPEGSVSTLKIQRTQQEDSAVYLCASSPRGAQSGFNSPLHFGNGTRLTVT.

This clonotype was recorded many times. CDR3 sequence: CASSLMTGAQETQYF. CDR3 in DNA: TGTGCCAGCAGCTTGATGACAGGAGCCCAAGAGACCCAGTACTTC. This chain uses TRBV7-9 with TRBJ2-5, with D possibly being TRBD1 (6 bases). CDR3 length: 15 amino acids. Trimming removed 3 bases from V and 1 base from J, with 12 bases in between. The germline V gene has CDR1 SEHNR and CDR2 FQNEAQ (reference sequence).

In its sample, this clonotype was seen many times. The chain combines TRBV5-6 with TRBJ1-1; D is unclear. Trimming took off 0 bases at V and 5 bases at J, with 14 bases between the two ends. The CDR3 covers 15 residues. Per the germline V gene, CDR1 is SGHDT and CDR2 is YYEEEE. CDR3 protein: CASSLERKMGTEAFF. Written as DNA, the CDR3 is TGTGCCAGCAGCTTGGAGAGAAAAATGGGGACTGAAGCTTTCTTT.